Presented here are 29 T cell receptor beta chains from one specimen sequenced in a study of blood T cell repertoires in COVID-19. Clones were read by immunoSEQ multiplex PCR, and TCRdb kept only the in-frame ones, dropping some. The data show 150,000 to 200,000 clones, around 90% seen once. Sequenced material: peripheral blood. These receptors were taken from a man aged 60-69 years with active or convalescent COVID-19.

The rearrangement joins TRBV6-5 to TRBJ1-5; 7 bases fit TRBD1. The V and J ends lost 5 bases and 3 bases, in that order; junction bases with no gene match: 4. The CDR3 is made up of 14 amino acids. Per the germline V gene, CDR1 is MNHEY and CDR2 is SVGAGI. The CDR3 sequence is CASSPGTVNQPQHF. CDR3 sequence (DNA): TGTGCCAGCAGTCCCGGGACAGTCAATCAGCCCCAGCATTTT.

The rearrangement uses TRBV28 and TRBJ2-4; tentative D call: TRBD1 (6 bases). V lost 5 bases and J 0 bases, leaving 11 bases between the germline ends. Looked up from germline, CDR1 is MDHEN and CDR2 is SYDVKM. The CDR3 runs to 15 residues. The CDR3 bases are TGTGCCAGCAGTGACCAGGGGTTAGCCAAAAACATTCAGTACTTC. This encodes CASSDQGLAKNIQYF.

The chain employs TRBV9 and TRBJ2-3; 11 bases match TRBD2. With 0 bases clipped from V and 3 bases from J, the junction kept 6 bases outside the gene matches. The CDR3 is 17 residues long. Per the germline V gene, CDR1 is SGDLS and CDR2 is YYNGEE. CDR3 sequence reads: CASSVGVASGGTDTQYF. As DNA, the CDR3 is TGTGCCAGCAGCGTAGGGGTAGCTAGCGGGGGGACAGATACGCAGTATTTT. Looking up the rest from reference TRBV9 and TRBJ2-3 gives the full variable domain: DSGVTQTPKHLITATGQRVTLRCSPRSGDLSVYWYQQSLDQGLQFLIQYYNGEERAKGNILERFSAQQFPDLHSELNLSSLELGDSALYFCASSVGVASGGTDTQYFGPGTRLTVL.

The chain carries TRBV7-3 and TRBJ1-1; D unresolved. Between the trimmed V and J ends, which lost 9 bases and 2 bases, there was a span of 13 bases. CDR3 length: 13 amino acids. Germline CDR1 is SGHTA and CDR2 is FQGTGA. Written as DNA, the CDR3 is TGTGCCAGGGGGATGGAGGGCAACACTGAAGCTTTCTTT. This sequence encodes CARGMEGNTEAFF.

The rearrangement uses TRBV30 and TRBJ2-5; the D gene is possibly TRBD2 (6 bases). This CDR3 has 13 amino acids. Trimming pared 0 bases from V and 7 bases from J, leaving 12 bases between. The V gene's germline CDR1 is GTSNPN and CDR2 SVGIG (reference sequence). The CDR3 DNA follows: TGTGCCTGGAGTGTACTTGGAGGGCGGACCCAGTACTTC. Translated, it gives CAWSVLGGRTQYF. Full variable domain (rest looked up from reference TRBV30 and TRBJ2-5): SQTIHQWPATLVQPVGSPLSLECTVEGTSNPNLYWYRQAAGRGLQLLFYSVGIGQISSEVPQNLSASRPQDRQFILSSKKLLLSDSGFYLCAWSVLGGRTQYFGPGTRLLVL.

The chain is built from TRBV3-1 (or the pseudogene TRBV3-2) and TRBJ2-2; possibly TRBD1 for D (5 bases). Germline loops: CDR1 LGHDT, CDR2 YNNKEL (reference sequence). This CDR3 has 14 residues. V lost 8 bases, J lost 3 bases, and 13 bases lay in between. DNA of the CDR3: TGTGCCAGCGGAAAGACAGACTACACCGGGGAGCTGTTTTTT. This translates into CASGKTDYTGELFF.

The V and J genes are TRBV20-1 and TRBJ2-1; perhaps TRBD2 as D (6 bases). Deletions cut 3 bases from V and 8 bases from J, with 8 bases between. Germline V gene data show CDR1 as DFQATT and CDR2 as SNEGSKA (reference sequence). CDR3 length equals 11 residues. CDR3 in amino acids: CSARTSHEQFF. CDR3 DNA: TGCAGTGCTAGGACTAGTCATGAGCAGTTCTTC.

The gene calls are TRBV19 and TRBJ1-2; 8 bases match TRBD1. The germline gives CDR1 LNHDA, CDR2 SQIVND (reference sequence). V was pared by 6 bases and J by 2 bases, with 2 bases of the junction left unmatched. CDR3 length: 13 amino acids. In DNA, the CDR3 is TGTGCCAGTAGCCGGGACAGGAACTATGGCTACACCTTC. Translation: CASSRDRNYGYTF.

The chain joins TRBV5-6 to TRBJ1-4, with D unclear. The CDR3 loop spans 14 amino acids. The germline V gene encodes CDR1 SGHDT and CDR2 YYEEEE. Trimming removed 0 bases at V and 3 bases at J, with 6 bases between. In nucleotides, the CDR3 is TGTGCCAGCAGCTTGGTGGCAGCTAATGAAAAACTGTTTTTT. It encodes CASSLVAANEKLFF.

This chain uses TRBV5-1 with TRBJ2-1; D is uncertain. Trimming left V 0 bases short and J 3 bases short, with 10 bases between. This CDR3 has 15 amino acids. The germline gives CDR1 SGHRS, CDR2 YFSETQ. This CDR3 reads CASSLDGLVYNEQFF. As DNA, the CDR3 is TGCGCCAGCAGCTTGGACGGGTTGGTCTACAATGAGCAGTTCTTC.

The chain recombines TRBV18 with TRBJ2-3; 7 bases agree with TRBD1. J was trimmed by 1 base and V by 1 base; bases with no gene match: 2. This CDR3 has 15 residues. Germline V gene data show CDR1 as KGHSH and CDR2 as LQKENI. The CDR3 sequence is CASSPQGAGTDTQYF. The CDR3 DNA sequence: TGTGCCAGCTCACCACAGGGGGCCGGCACAGATACGCAGTATTTT.

The chain employs TRBV4-1 and TRBJ1-2; TRBD1 matches 7 bases. The CDR3 sequence is 16 residues long. V was pared by 0 bases and J by 0 bases, with 4 bases of the junction left unmatched. CDR1 MGHRA and CDR2 YSYEKL come from the germline V gene. This CDR3 reads CASSQEGQIPNYGYTF. The CDR3 nucleotides are TGCGCCAGCAGCCAAGAGGGACAGATTCCTAACTATGGCTACACCTTC.

V gene TRBV5-6 combines with J gene TRBJ2-7, with D uncertain. Germline V gives CDR1 SGHDT, CDR2 YYEEEE. This CDR3 has 11 amino acids. The V gene lost 1 base and the J gene lost 7 bases, with 6 bases spanning the gap. The CDR3, as DNA: TGTGCCAGCAGCTTGACGCGGGAGCAGTACTTC. Its protein is CASSLTREQYF. Filled out from reference TRBV5-6 and TRBJ2-7, the complete variable domain reads DAGVTQSPTHLIKTRGQQVTLRCSPKSGHDTVSWYQQALGQGPQFIFQYYEEEERQRGNFPDRFSGHQFPNYSSELNVNALLLGDSALYLCASSLTREQYFGPGTRLTVT.

V usage is TRBV13 and J usage is TRBJ2-3, with D perhaps TRBD2 (5 bases). The CDR3 contains 12 residues. The V and J ends lost 4 bases and 5 bases respectively, with 7 bases between them. Germline V gene sequence: CDR1 PRHDT, CDR2 FYEKMQ (reference sequence). The CDR3 here is CASSSSLDTQYF. The CDR3 bases are TGTGCCAGCAGCTCTAGCCTAGATACGCAGTATTTT. Full variable domain (outside the CDR3, taken from reference TRBV13 and TRBJ2-3): AAGVIQSPRHLIKEKRETATLKCYPIPRHDTVYWYQQGPGQDPQFLISFYEKMQSDKGSIPDRFSAQQFSDYHSELNMSSLELGDSALYFCASSSSLDTQYFGPGTRLTVL.

This chain uses TRBV30 with TRBJ1-1; D may be TRBD1 (5 bases). The germline gives CDR1 GTSNPN, CDR2 SVGIG (reference sequence). This CDR3 has 14 residues. V lost 2 bases to trimming and J lost 1 base, with 11 bases between them. The CDR3 here is CAWSSRGGNTEAFF. The CDR3 DNA sequence: TGTGCCTGGAGTTCTCGGGGGGGGAACACTGAAGCTTTCTTT. Drawing the rest from reference TRBV30 and TRBJ1-1, the complete variable domain is SQTIHQWPATLVQPVGSPLSLECTVEGTSNPNLYWYRQAAGRGLQLLFYSVGIGQISSEVPQNLSASRPQDRQFILSSKKLLLSDSGFYLCAWSSRGGNTEAFFGQGTRLTVV.

The rearrangement joins TRBV7-3 to TRBJ2-7; the match to TRBD1 covers 9 bases. Germline V lookup: CDR1 SGHTA, CDR2 FQGTGA. CDR3 size: 13 residues. Trimming at V came to 5 bases and at J to 3 bases, leaving 2 bases not matched to a gene. In DNA form, the CDR3 reads TGTGCCAGCAGCCGGGGACAGGGCTACGAGCAGTACTTC. Translating gives CASSRGQGYEQYF.

The chain uses TRBV3-1 (or the pseudogene TRBV3-2) and TRBJ1-6; D gene uncertain. The ends were cut back, 0 bases at V and 0 bases at J, with 12 bases in the middle. Germline loops: CDR1 LGHDT, CDR2 YNNKEL (reference sequence). The CDR3 spans 18 residues. The CDR3 DNA reads TGTGCCAGCAGCCAAGATTCATCGGGGATCTCCTATAATTCACCCCTCCACTTT. Translating gives CASSQDSSGISYNSPLHF.

V is TRBV7-2 and J is TRBJ2-7; weak D call: TRBD2 (5 bases). Trimming left V 5 bases short and J 0 bases short, with 14 bases between. Germline lookup yields CDR1 SGHTA and CDR2 FQGNSA. The CDR3 consists of 15 residues. The CDR3 nucleotides are TGTGCCAGCAGCGCCAGGTCGGACTTCTCCTACGAGCAGTACTTC. Protein sequence: CASSARSDFSYEQYF.

This sequence joins TRBV3-1 (or the pseudogene TRBV3-2) and TRBJ2-2, with unresolved D. The CDR3 spans 14 residues. Trimming took off 3 bases at V and 13 bases at J, with 18 bases between the two ends. Germline lookup yields CDR1 LGHDT and CDR2 YNNKEL (reference sequence). DNA of the CDR3: TGTGCCAGCAGCCACCCCATCTCCGCGTCTGGGCTGTTTTTT. It is translated as CASSHPISASGLFF.

The gene calls are TRBV12-5 and TRBJ2-1, with a weak D call TRBD1 (5 bases). The CDR3 length is 12 residues. Germline CDR1 and CDR2: LGHNT and FRNRAP. V was cut by 6 bases and J by 7 bases, with 10 bases left in between. DNA of the CDR3: TGTGCTAGTGGATCCGCAGGGAATGAGCAGTTCTTC. This translates into CASGSAGNEQFF.

The J gene is TRBJ2-3, the V gene TRBV6-5, with a weak D call TRBD1 (6 bases). Germline CDR1 MNHEY, CDR2 SVGAGI. V lost 6 bases to trimming and J lost 1 base, with 11 bases between them. CDR3 length: 14 residues. The CDR3 nucleotides are TGTGCCAGCAGCTCAGGGGATGGCACAGATACGCAGTATTTT. Its translation: CASSSGDGTDTQYF.

The rearrangement joins TRBV5-1 to TRBJ2-5; D is uncertain. Trimming cost V 2 bases and J 2 bases, with 16 bases left between them. The germline V gene encodes CDR1 SGHRS and CDR2 YFSETQ. The CDR3 is 16 amino acids. DNA for the CDR3: TGCGCCAGCAGCTTAATGGCCATCACTATTCAAGAGACCCAGTACTTC. Its translation: CASSLMAITIQETQYF. The variable domain in full, completed from reference TRBV5-1 and TRBJ2-5, reads KAGVTQTPRYLIKTRGQQVTLSCSPISGHRSVSWYQQTPGQGLQFLFEYFSETQRNKGNFPGRFSGRQFSNSRSEMNVSTLELGDSALYLCASSLMAITIQETQYFGPGTRLLVL.

The chain carries TRBV7-8 and TRBJ1-2, with D perhaps TRBD1 (5 bases). V was clipped by 2 bases and J by 8 bases, with 12 bases between them. The CDR3 has 13 amino acids. Per the germline V gene, CDR1 is SGHVS and CDR2 is FQNEAQ. The chain's CDR3 is CASSLIRVEGYTF. DNA for the CDR3: TGTGCCAGCAGCTTAATCAGGGTGGAGGGCTACACCTTC.

The rearrangement joins TRBV7-2 to TRBJ2-7; possible D gene TRBD2, 6 bases. The CDR3 runs 16 residues. Trimming pared 3 bases from V and 1 base from J, leaving 16 bases between. Germline assignment: CDR1 SGHTA and CDR2 FQGNSA. In DNA form, the CDR3 reads TGTGCCAGCAGCTTGGGGTGGGGGACTTCATCCTACGAGCAGTACTTC. Amino acid sequence: CASSLGWGTSSYEQYF.

This chain joins TRBV19 and TRBJ1-2; no clear D. Trimming took 5 bases from V and 8 from J, leaving 21 bases between them. The CDR3 is 15 residues long. Germline V CDR1 and CDR2: LNHDA, SQIVND (reference sequence). In DNA, the CDR3 is TGTGCCAGTAGTTCGGAGGAGCGGCTCCCAATCGGCTACACCTTC. The encoded protein is CASSSEERLPIGYTF.

This chain joins TRBV5-6 and TRBJ1-3, with 8 bases aligning to TRBD1. V lost 0 bases and J lost 2; bases outside the gene matches: 7. CDR1 and CDR2 from the germline V gene are SGHDT and YYEEEE. The CDR3 runs 17 residues. In nucleotides, the CDR3 is TGTGCCAGCAGCTTGGGGGTAGGACAGGGAACTGGAAACACCATATATTTT. This gives the protein CASSLGVGQGTGNTIYF.

This chain links TRBV6-5 with TRBJ1-3, with D perhaps TRBD1 (5 bases). CDR3 length: 14 amino acids. Germline lookup yields CDR1 MNHEY and CDR2 SVGAGI. Trimming removed 0 bases at V and 5 bases at J, with 8 bases between. CDR3: CASSYSQGRNTIYF. CDR3 sequence (DNA): TGTGCCAGCAGTTACTCCCAGGGTAGAAACACCATATATTTT.

In DNA, the CDR3 is TGCGCCAGCAGCCAAGTGAGATTGGGACAGGGGATCACTGGAAACACCATATATTTT. Protein product: CASSQVRLGQGITGNTIYF. The chain employs TRBV4-1 and TRBJ1-3, with TRBD1 identical over 10 bases. The junction had 11 bases not matched to a gene; V was cut back by 1 base and J by 2 bases. The CDR3 runs 19 residues. Germline V gives CDR1 MGHRA, CDR2 YSYEKL.

This rearrangement joins TRBV24-1 to TRBJ2-7; 15 nucleotides agree with TRBD2. Looked up from germline, CDR1 is KGHDR and CDR2 is SFDVKD. V dropped 4 bases and J dropped 1; count of bases not matched to a gene: 16. The CDR3 runs to 21 residues. This CDR3 reads CATSEPFTPGTSGGISYEQYF. The CDR3 bases are TGTGCCACCAGTGAACCTTTCACACCCGGGACTAGCGGGGGGATTTCCTACGAGCAGTACTTC.